This passage covers 10 T cell receptor beta chains from one sample sequenced in a study of OX40 agonist ivuxolimab in advanced cancers. This table comes from immunoSEQ multiplex PCR, and its TCRdb copy is limited to in-frame clones, with some not included. This sample yields about 48,000 clones, of which roughly 89% are seen a single time; around 48% belongs to the top ten. The sequencing used CD4+ or CD8+ T cells sorted from blood, collected in a trial of the OX40 agonist ivuxolimab. Receptors were obtained from an adult with an advanced solid tumor such as melanoma, head and neck, liver or kidney cancer.

The chain joins TRBV6-4 to TRBJ1-4, with D unclear. V lost 3 bases and J lost 4, with 6 bases in between. This CDR3 region has 13 residues. Germline V gene sequence: CDR1 MRHNA, CDR2 SNTAGT. CDR3 protein: CASSDGINEKLFF. CDR3 in DNA: TGTGCCAGCAGTGATGGGATTAATGAAAAACTGTTTTTT.

This sequence joins TRBV28 and TRBJ1-1; the D is unclear. This CDR3 contains 14 residues. Germline V gene lookup returns CDR1 MDHEN and CDR2 SYDVKM. Trimming took off 4 bases at V and 0 bases at J, with 9 bases between the two ends. This CDR3 reads CASSSFGLNTEAFF. In DNA form, the CDR3 reads TGTGCCAGCAGTTCGTTCGGGCTGAACACTGAAGCTTTCTTT.

The chain is built from TRBV7-9 and TRBJ2-3; D is unresolved. The CDR3 has 13 amino acids. Germline assignment: CDR1 SEHNR and CDR2 FQNEAQ (reference sequence). Between the trimmed V and J ends, which lost 5 bases and 0 bases, there was a span of 6 bases. The DNA for the CDR3 is TGTGCCAGCAGCCATACTAGCACAGATACGCAGTATTTT. It is translated as CASSHTSTDTQYF.

This chain connects TRBV7-2 to TRBJ2-5, with D possibly being TRBD2 (6 bases). With 7 bases removed from V and 4 bases from J, the gap between germline ends came to 22 bases. The CDR3 spans 16 residues. Germline CDR1 is SGHTA and CDR2 is FQGNSA. The CDR3 sequence: CASNGQAGLELETQYF. DNA for the CDR3: TGTGCCAGCAACGGGCAGGCGGGGCTAGAGTTAGAGACCCAGTACTTC.

The rearrangement links TRBV5-5 to TRBJ1-2, with 9 positions matching TRBD1. Germline lookup yields CDR1 SGHKS and CDR2 YYEKEE (reference sequence). The CDR3 totals 17 residues. Unmatched junction bases numbered 10, after V lost 0 bases and J lost 4 bases. The DNA for the CDR3 is TGTGCCAGCAGCTTGGCCGGGGAGGGACAGGGTATCTATGGCTACACCTTC. Amino acid sequence: CASSLAGEGQGIYGYTF.

The chain has TRBV29-1 and TRBJ1-2; 7 nucleotides line up with TRBD1. Germline V gene sequence: CDR1 SQVTM, CDR2 ANQGSEA. The CDR3 is 14 amino acids. V was pared by 7 bases and J by 2 bases, with 10 bases of the junction left unmatched. CDR3 loop: CSGFDEGANYGYTF. The CDR3 region has the DNA TGCAGCGGGTTTGATGAGGGGGCCAACTATGGCTACACCTTC.

The V call is TRBV7-2, the J call TRBJ2-7; tentatively, D is TRBD1 or TRBD2 (5 bases each). This CDR3 contains 14 residues. Germline assignment: CDR1 SGHTA and CDR2 FQGNSA. V was pared by 5 bases and J by 3 bases, with 14 bases between. The CDR3 DNA reads as TGTGCCAGCAGCCACCCGGGGCAGTACTACGAGCAGTACTTC. Translation: CASSHPGQYYEQYF.

The CDR3 protein is CASSLGQENTGELFF. As DNA, the CDR3 is TGTGCCAGCAGCTTGGGTCAGGAGAACACCGGGGAGCTGTTTTTT. The chain carries TRBV5-8 and TRBJ2-2, with D unclear. Between the trimmed V and J ends, which lost 0 bases and 1 base, there was a span of 7 bases. The length of the CDR3 is 15 residues. Germline V gene data show CDR1 as SGHTS and CDR2 as YDEGEE.

This clone was found a few times. The J gene is TRBJ1-2, the V gene TRBV29-1; D ambiguous. This CDR3 spans 13 amino acids. V was pared by 4 bases and J by 2 bases, with 11 bases between. Germline-derived CDR1 and CDR2 are SQVTM and ANQGSEA. This CDR3 is CSVVPSDNYGYTF. CDR3 bases: TGCAGCGTTGTCCCATCCGACAACTATGGCTACACCTTC.

The chain couples TRBV7-9 to TRBJ1-1; tentatively, D is TRBD1 (5 bases). The germline V gene encodes CDR1 SEHNR and CDR2 FQNEAQ (reference sequence). The V gene lost 0 bases and the J gene lost 1 base, with 15 bases spanning the gap. The CDR3 sequence is 17 residues long. Written as DNA, the CDR3 is TGTGCCAGCAGCTTAGCTACAGGAGGGGTGGGGAACACTGAAGCTTTCTTT. Protein product: CASSLATGGVGNTEAFF.